The clone carrying this T cell receptor beta chain showed up just a few times. The data were obtained in a study of blood T cell repertoires in COVID-19. This CDR3 spans 12 amino acids. V was clipped by 4 bases and J by 5 bases; unmatched bases: 4. Germline V CDR1 and CDR2: SQVTM, ANQGSEA. How the authors handled the data: Cell counts per sample came from amplifying reference gene primers. Profiled with immunoSEQ multiplex PCR; TCRdb holds only in-frame clones, not every one. V and J calls and clone size follow that table, whereas D and trimming were derived from the DNA. Among 200,000 or so clones listed, around 86% were seen once.

The genes are TRBV29-1 and TRBJ2-7; 8 bases align to TRBD2. This clonotype was obtained from a human donor in a cohort sampled during active COVID-19. The sample was peripheral blood. The CDR3 nucleotides read TGCAGCGTTGTGCGGGGGGTCGACGAGCAGTACTTC. Protein sequence: CSVVRGVDEQYF.